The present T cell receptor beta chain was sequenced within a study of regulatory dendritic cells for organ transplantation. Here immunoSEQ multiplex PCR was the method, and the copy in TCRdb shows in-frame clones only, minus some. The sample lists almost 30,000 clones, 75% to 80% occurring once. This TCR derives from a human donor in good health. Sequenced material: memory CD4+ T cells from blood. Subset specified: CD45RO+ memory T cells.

The CDR3 sequence: CASSVGVGGKLFF. CDR3 nucleotides: TGTGCCAGCAGCGTAGGAGTAGGGGGAAAACTGTTTTTT. The genes are TRBV9 and TRBJ1-4, with D possibly TRBD1 on 6 matching bases. Trimming removed 0 bases from V and 10 bases from J, with 10 bases in between. The CDR3 loop spans 13 amino acids. Germline V gives CDR1 SGDLS, CDR2 YYNGEE.